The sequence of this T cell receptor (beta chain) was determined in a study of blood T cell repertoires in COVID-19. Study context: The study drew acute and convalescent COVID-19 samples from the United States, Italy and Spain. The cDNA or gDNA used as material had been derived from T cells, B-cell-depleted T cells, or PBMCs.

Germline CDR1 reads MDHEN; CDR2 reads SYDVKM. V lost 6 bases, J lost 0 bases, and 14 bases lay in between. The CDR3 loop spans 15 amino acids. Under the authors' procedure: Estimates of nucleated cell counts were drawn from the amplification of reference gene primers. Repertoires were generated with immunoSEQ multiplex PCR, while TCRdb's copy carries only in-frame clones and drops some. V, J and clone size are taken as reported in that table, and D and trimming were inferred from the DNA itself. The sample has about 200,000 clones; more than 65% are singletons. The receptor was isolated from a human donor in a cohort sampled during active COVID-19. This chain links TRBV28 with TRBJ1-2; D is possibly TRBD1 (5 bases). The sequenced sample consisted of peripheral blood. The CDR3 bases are TGTGCCAGCAGGCCTCAGGGCCTGTCTAACTATGGCTACACCTTC. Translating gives CASRPQGLSNYGYTF.